One T cell receptor beta chain is described in this entry. This may stem from a read error, because a much larger clone lies one nucleotide away. The record originates from a study of tumor and adjacent non-tumor tissue in lung cancer. RNA was extracted from bulk tissue without any cell sorting. The normal lung tissue was taken more than 3 cm from the tumor edge. TCRbeta libraries were built with three rounds of nested PCR, modified from ARM-PCR. TCRdb reprocessed the multiplex PCR reads with MiXCR, giving one entry per CDR3 protein. The sample holds around 57,000 distinct CDR3 sequences, around 61% seen once. Per germline, CDR1 MNHEY and CDR2 SMNVEV (reference sequence). This CDR3 is built from 13 residues.

This clonotype originated in a man between 65 and 79 years old with non-small cell lung cancer. The chain carries TRBV27 and TRBJ2-5; TRBD1 might be the D (5 bases). The sample comprised distant non-tumor lung tissue. CDR3 nucleotides: TGTGTCAGCAGTTTCGGACACCCAGAGACCCAGTACTTC. Translating it yields CVSSFGHPETQYF.